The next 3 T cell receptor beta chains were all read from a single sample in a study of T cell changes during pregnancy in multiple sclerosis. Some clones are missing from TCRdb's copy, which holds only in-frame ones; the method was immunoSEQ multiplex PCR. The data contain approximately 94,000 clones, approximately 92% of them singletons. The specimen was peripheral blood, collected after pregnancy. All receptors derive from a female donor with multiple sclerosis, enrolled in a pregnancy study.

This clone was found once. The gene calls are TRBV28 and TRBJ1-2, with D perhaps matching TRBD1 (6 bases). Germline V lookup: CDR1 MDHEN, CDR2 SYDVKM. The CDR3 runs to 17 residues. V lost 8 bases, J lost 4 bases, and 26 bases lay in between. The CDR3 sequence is CASYRRGRGRGGYGYTF. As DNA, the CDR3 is TGTGCCAGCTACCGTAGGGGGAGGGGCAGGGGTGGCTATGGCTACACCTTC.

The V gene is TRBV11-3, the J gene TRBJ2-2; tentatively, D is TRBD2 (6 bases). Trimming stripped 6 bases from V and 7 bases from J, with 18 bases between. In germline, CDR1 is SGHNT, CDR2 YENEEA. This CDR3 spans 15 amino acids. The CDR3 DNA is TGTGCCAGCAGTCCGTGGCGGGAAAGCGGCGGGGAGCTGTTTTTT. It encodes CASSPWRESGGELFF.

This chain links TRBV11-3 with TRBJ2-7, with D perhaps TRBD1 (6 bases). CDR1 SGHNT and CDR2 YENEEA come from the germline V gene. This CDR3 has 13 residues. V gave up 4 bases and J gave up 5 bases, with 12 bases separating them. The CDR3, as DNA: TGTGCCAGCAGCTCTGGACAGCAAAACGAGCAGTACTTC. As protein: CASSSGQQNEQYF.